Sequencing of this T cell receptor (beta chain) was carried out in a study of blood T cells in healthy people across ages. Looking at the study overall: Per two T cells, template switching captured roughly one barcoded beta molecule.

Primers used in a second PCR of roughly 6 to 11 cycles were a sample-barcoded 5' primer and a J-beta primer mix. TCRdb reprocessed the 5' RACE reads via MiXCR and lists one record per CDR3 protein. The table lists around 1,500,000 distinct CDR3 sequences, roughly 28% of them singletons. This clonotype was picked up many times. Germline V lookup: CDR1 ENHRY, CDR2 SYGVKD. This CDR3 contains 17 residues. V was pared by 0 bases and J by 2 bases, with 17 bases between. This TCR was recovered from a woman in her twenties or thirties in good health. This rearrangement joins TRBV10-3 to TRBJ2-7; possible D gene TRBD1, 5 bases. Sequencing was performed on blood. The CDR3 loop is CAISESSRGQGTYEQYF. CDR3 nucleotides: TGTGCCATCAGTGAGTCATCCCGTGGCCAGGGAACCTACGAGCAGTACTTC.